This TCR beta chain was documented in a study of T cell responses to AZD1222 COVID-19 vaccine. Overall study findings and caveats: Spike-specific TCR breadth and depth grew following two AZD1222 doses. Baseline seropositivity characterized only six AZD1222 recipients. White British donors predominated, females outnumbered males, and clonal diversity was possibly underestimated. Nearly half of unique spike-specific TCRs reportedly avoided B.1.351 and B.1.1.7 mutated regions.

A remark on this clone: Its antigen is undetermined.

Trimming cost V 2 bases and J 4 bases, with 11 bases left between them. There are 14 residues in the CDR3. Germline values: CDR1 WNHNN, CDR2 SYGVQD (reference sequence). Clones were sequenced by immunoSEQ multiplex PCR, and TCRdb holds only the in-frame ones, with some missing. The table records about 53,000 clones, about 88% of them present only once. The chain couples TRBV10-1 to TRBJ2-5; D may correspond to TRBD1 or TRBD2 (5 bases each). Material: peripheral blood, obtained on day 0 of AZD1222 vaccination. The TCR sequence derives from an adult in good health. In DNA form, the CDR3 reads TGCGCCAGCAGTGAGGGGGGATCGGGAGAGACCCAGTACTTC. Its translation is CASSEGGSGETQYF.